This T cell receptor (beta chain) emerged from a study of T-cell memory formation after mild COVID-19. This CDR3 comprises 15 residues. Per the germline V gene, CDR1 is DFQATT and CDR2 is SNEGSKA (reference sequence). V lost 0 bases to trimming and J lost 11 bases, with 22 bases between them. Using its own MiXCR run on the 5' RACE reads, TCRdb lists one record per CDR3 protein. The table records about 540,000 distinct CDR3 sequences, around 21% of them present only once. This clonotype was observed a handful of times. The sequence was obtained from an adult woman who had mild COVID-19 (a few samples of this study predate the infection). Cell type and time point are not known. The chain is built from TRBV20-1 and TRBJ1-1; D is possibly TRBD1 (5 bases). The sequencing sample was made of PBMCs or a T cell subset sorted from them (not recorded which). The CDR3 DNA follows: TGCAGTGCTAGAGATCTTGGGGGTCGGAGGTGGGCGGCTTTCTTT. Translation: CSARDLGGRRWAAFF.